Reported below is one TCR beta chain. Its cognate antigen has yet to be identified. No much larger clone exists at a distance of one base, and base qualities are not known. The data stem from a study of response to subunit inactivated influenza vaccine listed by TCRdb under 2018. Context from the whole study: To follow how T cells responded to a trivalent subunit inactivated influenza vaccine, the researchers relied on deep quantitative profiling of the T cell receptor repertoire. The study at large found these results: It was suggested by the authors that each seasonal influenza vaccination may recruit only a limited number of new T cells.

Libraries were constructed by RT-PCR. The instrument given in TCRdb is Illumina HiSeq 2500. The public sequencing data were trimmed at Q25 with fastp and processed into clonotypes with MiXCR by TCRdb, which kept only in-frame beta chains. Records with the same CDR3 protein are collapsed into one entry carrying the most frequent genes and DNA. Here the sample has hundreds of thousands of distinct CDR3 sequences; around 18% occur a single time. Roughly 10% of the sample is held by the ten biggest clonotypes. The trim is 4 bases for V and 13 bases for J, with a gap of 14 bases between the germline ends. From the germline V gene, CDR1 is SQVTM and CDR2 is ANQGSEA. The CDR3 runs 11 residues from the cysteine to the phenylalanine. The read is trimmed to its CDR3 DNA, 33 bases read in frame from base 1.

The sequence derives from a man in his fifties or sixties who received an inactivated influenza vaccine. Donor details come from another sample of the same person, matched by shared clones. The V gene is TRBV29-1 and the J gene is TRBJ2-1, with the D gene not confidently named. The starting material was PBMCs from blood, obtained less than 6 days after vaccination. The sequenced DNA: TGCAGCGTTGTAGTCCTGAGCCATCAGTTCTTC. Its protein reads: CSVVVLSHQFF.